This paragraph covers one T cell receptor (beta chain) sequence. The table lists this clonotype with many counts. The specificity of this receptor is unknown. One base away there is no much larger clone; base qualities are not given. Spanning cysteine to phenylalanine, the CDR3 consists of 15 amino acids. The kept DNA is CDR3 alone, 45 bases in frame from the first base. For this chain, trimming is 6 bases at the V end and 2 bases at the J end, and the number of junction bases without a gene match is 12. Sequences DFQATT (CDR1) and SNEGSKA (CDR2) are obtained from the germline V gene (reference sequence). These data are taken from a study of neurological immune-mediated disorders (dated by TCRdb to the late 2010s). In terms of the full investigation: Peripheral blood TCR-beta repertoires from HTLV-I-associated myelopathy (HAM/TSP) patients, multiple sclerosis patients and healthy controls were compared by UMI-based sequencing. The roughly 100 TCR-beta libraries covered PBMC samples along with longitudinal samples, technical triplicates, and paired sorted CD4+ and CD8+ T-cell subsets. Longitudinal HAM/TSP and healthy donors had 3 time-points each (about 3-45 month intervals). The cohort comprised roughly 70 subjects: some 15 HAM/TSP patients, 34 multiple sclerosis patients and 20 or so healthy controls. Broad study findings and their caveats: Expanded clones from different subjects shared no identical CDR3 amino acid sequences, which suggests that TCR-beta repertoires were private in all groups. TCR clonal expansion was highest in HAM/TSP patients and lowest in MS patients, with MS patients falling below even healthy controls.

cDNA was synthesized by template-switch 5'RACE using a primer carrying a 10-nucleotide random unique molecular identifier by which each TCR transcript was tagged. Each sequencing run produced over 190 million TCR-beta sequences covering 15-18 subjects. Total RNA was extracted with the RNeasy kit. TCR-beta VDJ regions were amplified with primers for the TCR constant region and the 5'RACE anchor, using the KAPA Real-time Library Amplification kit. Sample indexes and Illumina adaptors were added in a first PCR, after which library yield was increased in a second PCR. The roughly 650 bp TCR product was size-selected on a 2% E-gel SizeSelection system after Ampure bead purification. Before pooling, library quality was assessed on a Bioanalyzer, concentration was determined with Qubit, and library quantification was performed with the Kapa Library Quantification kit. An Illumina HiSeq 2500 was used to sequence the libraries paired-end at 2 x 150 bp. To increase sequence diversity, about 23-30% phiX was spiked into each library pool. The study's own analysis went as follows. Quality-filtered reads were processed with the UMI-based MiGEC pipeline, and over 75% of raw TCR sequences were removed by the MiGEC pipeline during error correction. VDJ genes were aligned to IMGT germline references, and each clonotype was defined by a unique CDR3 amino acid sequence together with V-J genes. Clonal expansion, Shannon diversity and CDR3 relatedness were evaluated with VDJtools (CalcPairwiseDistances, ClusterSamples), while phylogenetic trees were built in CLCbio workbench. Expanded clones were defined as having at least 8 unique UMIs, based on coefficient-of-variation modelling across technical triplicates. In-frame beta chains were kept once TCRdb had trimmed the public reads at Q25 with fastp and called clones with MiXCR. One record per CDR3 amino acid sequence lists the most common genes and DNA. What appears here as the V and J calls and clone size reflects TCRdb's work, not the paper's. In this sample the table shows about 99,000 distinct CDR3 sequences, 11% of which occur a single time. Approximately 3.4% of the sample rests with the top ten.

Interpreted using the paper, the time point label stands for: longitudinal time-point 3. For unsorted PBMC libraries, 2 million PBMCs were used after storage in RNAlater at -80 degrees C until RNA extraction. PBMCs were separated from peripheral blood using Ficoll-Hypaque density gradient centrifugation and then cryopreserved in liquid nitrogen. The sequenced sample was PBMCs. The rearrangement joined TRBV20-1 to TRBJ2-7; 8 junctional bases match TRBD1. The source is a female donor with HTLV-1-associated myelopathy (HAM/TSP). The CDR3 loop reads CSAEEGQGATYEQYF. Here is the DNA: TGCAGTGCCGAGGAGGGGCAGGGGGCAACCTACGAGCAGTACTTC.